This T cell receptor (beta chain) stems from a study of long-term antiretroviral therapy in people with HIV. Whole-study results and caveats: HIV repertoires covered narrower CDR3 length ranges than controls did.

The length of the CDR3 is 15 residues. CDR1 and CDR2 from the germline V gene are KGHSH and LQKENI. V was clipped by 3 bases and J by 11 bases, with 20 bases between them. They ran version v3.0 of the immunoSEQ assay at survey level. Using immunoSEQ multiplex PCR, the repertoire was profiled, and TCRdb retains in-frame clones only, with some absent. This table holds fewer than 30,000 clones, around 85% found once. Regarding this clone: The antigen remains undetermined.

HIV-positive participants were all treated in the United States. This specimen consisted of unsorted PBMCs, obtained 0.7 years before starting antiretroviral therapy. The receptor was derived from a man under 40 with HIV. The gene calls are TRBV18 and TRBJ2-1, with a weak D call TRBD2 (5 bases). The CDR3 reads CASSPLGQHRGKQFF. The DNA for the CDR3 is TGTGCCAGCTCACCTCTGGGCCAACACCGAGGGAAGCAGTTCTTC.